Following are 32 T cell receptor beta chains from one sample sequenced in a study of cytomegalovirus exposure and HLA in healthy donors. The study ran its PCR with 60 Vbeta and 13 Jbeta primers. TCRdb keeps only in-frame clones here, not all; method: immunoSEQ multiplex PCR. Of roughly 110,000 clones in the sample, 82% were seen once. Specimen: PBMCs. These receptors came from a young man in good health and CMV-seropositive.

The chain is built from TRBV30 and TRBJ2-7; possible D gene TRBD1, 5 bases. In germline, CDR1 is GTSNPN, CDR2 SVGIG (reference sequence). The CDR3 is 12 residues long. V was cut by 5 bases and J by 4 bases, with 12 bases left in between. The CDR3 protein is CAWYSDSYEQYF. The CDR3 DNA reads as TGTGCCTGGTATAGTGACAGTTACGAGCAGTACTTC.

V and J are TRBV18 and TRBJ1-1, with a possible D match to TRBD1 (5 bases). CDR1 and CDR2 (germline): KGHSH, LQKENI. The CDR3 is 14 residues long. V was pared by 1 base and J by 1 base, with 7 bases between. CDR3 loop: CASSPQGPNTEAFF. The CDR3 DNA is TGTGCCAGCTCACCACAGGGGCCGAACACTGAAGCTTTCTTT.

This chain joins TRBV9 and TRBJ2-1, with 7 nucleotides matching TRBD1. Unmatched junction bases numbered 6, after V lost 0 bases and J lost 6 bases. Germline CDR1 and CDR2: SGDLS and YYNGEE. The CDR3 runs to 15 residues. Here the CDR3 reads CASSVATGTANEQFF. As DNA, the CDR3 is TGTGCCAGCAGCGTAGCCACAGGGACAGCCAATGAGCAGTTCTTC.

This clone was observed a few times. The chain joins TRBV5-1 to TRBJ2-1, with D perhaps TRBD2 (7 bases). This CDR3 has 17 amino acids. Germline loops: CDR1 SGHRS, CDR2 YFSETQ. V lost 0 bases and J 4 bases, leaving 17 bases between the germline ends. CDR3: CASSLAFKGEGYNEQFF. CDR3 DNA sequence: TGCGCCAGCAGCTTGGCTTTTAAGGGGGAGGGATACAATGAGCAGTTCTTC.

The J gene is TRBJ2-3, the V gene TRBV19, with TRBD2 matching 8 bases. This CDR3 region has 12 residues. The V segment lost 9 bases and the J segment 6 bases; nucleotides outside the gene matches: 5. From germline, CDR1 is LNHDA and CDR2 SQIVND (reference sequence). The CDR3 nucleotides are TGTGCCAGCGGGGGGGGGTGGGATACGCAGTATTTT. Translation gives CASGGGWDTQYF.

The gene calls are TRBV5-6 and TRBJ1-3; 8 positions match TRBD1. CDR3 length equals 18 residues. Germline lookup yields CDR1 SGHDT and CDR2 YYEEEE. With 2 bases clipped from V and 1 base from J, the junction kept 11 bases outside the gene matches. Here the CDR3 DNA reads TGTGCCAGCAGCTTCCGACAGGGGCTCAGAAGGTCTGGAAACACCATATATTTT. It translates to CASSFRQGLRRSGNTIYF.

The chain couples TRBV19 to TRBJ2-5, with D possibly matching TRBD1 (6 bases). Trimming removed 4 bases from V and 2 bases from J, with 14 bases in between. CDR1 and CDR2 from the germline V gene are LNHDA and SQIVND (reference sequence). The CDR3 sequence is 15 residues long. This chain's CDR3 is CASSTQQGVQETQYF. DNA for the CDR3: TGTGCCAGTAGTACACAACAGGGAGTACAAGAGACCCAGTACTTC.

V is TRBV19 and J is TRBJ1-1, with D possibly matching TRBD1 (5 bases). CDR3 length: 15 amino acids. Trimming pared 7 bases from V and 3 bases from J, leaving 18 bases between. Germline V gene sequence: CDR1 LNHDA, CDR2 SQIVND (reference sequence). The CDR3 protein is CASKIQGRPHTEAFF. The CDR3 nucleotides read TGTGCCAGTAAGATTCAGGGAAGGCCCCACACTGAAGCTTTCTTT.

V is TRBV1 and J is TRBJ2-7; the DNA was not used to check the table's D call, TRBD2. TRBV1 is tagged as a pseudogene. CDR3 size: 14 residues. CDR3 nucleotides: TGCACCAGCAGGCCGGCAGCGGGGGGAGGCGAGCAGTACTTC. Its protein is CTSRPAAGGGEQYF.

V is TRBV9 and J is TRBJ1-2, with D perhaps TRBD1 (6 bases). This CDR3 has 16 amino acids. Germline V gene data show CDR1 as SGDLS and CDR2 as YYNGEE. V was clipped by 2 bases and J by 0 bases, with 14 bases between them. The CDR3 bases are TGTGCCAGCAGCGTCGTCCGGACAGTTCCTAACTATGGCTACACCTTC. This codes for CASSVVRTVPNYGYTF.

This clone was seen only a few times. One junction end does not reproduce the germline sequence, and a read error may be involved. The J gene is TRBJ1-3, the V gene TRBV7-9, with 8 positions matching TRBD1. The CDR3 sequence is 15 residues long. Germline V gives CDR1 SEHNR, CDR2 FQNEAQ (reference sequence). The CDR3 here is CSSSLRQGAENTIYF. DNA for the CDR3: TGTTCCAGCAGCCTACGTCAGGGGGCGGAAAACACCATATATTTT. Looking up the rest from reference TRBV7-9 and TRBJ1-3 gives the full variable domain: DTGVSQNPRHKITKRGQNVTFRCDPISEHNRLYWYRQTLGQGPEFLTYFQNEAQLEKSRLLSDRFSAERPKGSFSTLEIQRTEQGDSAMYLCSSSLRQGAENTIYFGEGSWLTVV.

The chain has TRBV19 and TRBJ2-5, with 9 bases aligning to TRBD2. The CDR3 spans 16 residues. The trim removed 1 base at V and 5 bases at J, leaving 8 bases unmatched. The germline CDR1 and CDR2 sequences are LNHDA and SQIVND (reference sequence). Here the CDR3 DNA reads TGTGCCAGTAGTATAGGCCTAGCGGGGAGGTGGGAGACCCAGTACTTC. Translated: CASSIGLAGRWETQYF.

The rearrangement joins TRBV6-1 to TRBJ1-4; perhaps TRBD1 as D (6 bases). Between the trimmed V and J ends, which lost 3 bases and 0 bases, there was a span of 11 bases. Germline lookup yields CDR1 MNHNS and CDR2 SASEGT. The CDR3 sequence is 16 residues long. DNA of the CDR3: TGTGCCAGCAGTGACGCCAGGGGAGCAACTAATGAAAAACTGTTTTTT. Translated: CASSDARGATNEKLFF.

The chain combines TRBV9 with TRBJ1-2; 7 bases line up with TRBD1. V shed 0 bases, J shed 4 bases, and the junction held 6 bases outside the gene matches. This CDR3 has 15 residues. Per germline, CDR1 SGDLS and CDR2 YYNGEE. The CDR3 DNA is TGTGCCAGCAGCGTAGGCGGACAGGACGTCTATGGCTACACCTTC. It yields the protein CASSVGGQDVYGYTF.

The chain is built from TRBV10-1 and TRBJ1-1, with a possible D match to TRBD1 (6 bases). The CDR3 is 13 amino acids. V was shortened by 10 bases and J by 0 bases, with 12 bases between the two germline ends. Germline V gene sequence: CDR1 WNHNN, CDR2 SYGVQD (reference sequence). CDR3 DNA: TGCGCCACCTCAGGGGCCATGAACACTGAAGCTTTCTTT. Protein: CATSGAMNTEAFF.

This chain connects TRBV7-3 to TRBJ2-1; TRBD2 agrees at 10 bases. The CDR3 covers 15 residues. The V gene's germline CDR1 is SGHTA and CDR2 FQGTGA. V dropped 5 bases and J dropped 5; count of bases not matched to a gene: 6. The CDR3 loop is CASSQLAGANNEQFF. The CDR3 DNA reads TGTGCCAGCAGCCAGCTAGCGGGGGCCAACAATGAGCAGTTCTTC.

The chain employs TRBV18 and TRBJ2-7; maybe TRBD2 (6 bases). Germline V CDR1 and CDR2: KGHSH, LQKENI. V was pared by 3 bases and J by 3 bases, with 9 bases between. The CDR3 spans 13 residues. The CDR3 bases are TGTGCCAGCTCACCGGGGGGTTTCTACGAGCAGTACTTC. This translates into CASSPGGFYEQYF.

V is TRBV7-9 and J is TRBJ2-7; TRBD2 agrees at 9 bases. Germline V lookup: CDR1 SEHNR, CDR2 FQNEAQ (reference sequence). The CDR3 runs to 17 residues. The J segment lost 9 bases and the V segment lost 4 bases, leaving 19 bases of the junction unmatched. The CDR3 coding sequence is TGTGCCAGCAGCTCGGGAAGCGGGAGGACTAGCGTTTATCGGCAGTACTTC. Residues: CASSSGSGRTSVYRQYF.

CDR3: CASSAGTGDTGELFF. The CDR3 DNA sequence: TGTGCCAGCAGCGCCGGGACAGGCGACACCGGGGAGCTGTTTTTT. The chain combines TRBV6-1 with TRBJ2-2; TRBD1 matches at 8 bases. The length of the CDR3 is 15 residues. The germline V gene encodes CDR1 MNHNS and CDR2 SASEGT. V gave up 6 bases and J gave up 3 bases; unmatched junction bases: 6.

The V gene is TRBV5-6, the J gene TRBJ2-2, with TRBD2 as a possible D gene (5 bases). The CDR3 runs 15 residues. V shed 5 bases and J shed 6 bases, with 17 bases lying between them. Per germline, CDR1 SGHDT and CDR2 YYEEEE. In DNA form, the CDR3 reads TGTGCCAGCAGTTCACTAGGCGGGTGGTCCGGGGAGCTGTTTTTT. Protein: CASSSLGGWSGELFF.

The chain has TRBV9 and TRBJ2-3; maybe TRBD2 (5 bases). This CDR3 comprises 15 residues. V dropped 1 base and J dropped 2 bases, with 11 bases sitting between them. Germline loops: CDR1 SGDLS, CDR2 YYNGEE. DNA of the CDR3: TGTGCCAGCAGCGTATCTGATAGCGCCACAGATACGCAGTATTTT. Encoded protein: CASSVSDSATDTQYF.

This clone was seen just once. This chain uses TRBV6-5 with TRBJ1-5; weak D call: TRBD1 (5 bases). The CDR3 is made up of 15 amino acids. Trimming removed 5 bases at V and 4 bases at J, with 15 bases between. CDR1 MNHEY and CDR2 SVGAGI come from the germline V gene. The CDR3 nucleotides are TGTGCCAGCAGTCAACGGGGGGGAGGAAATCAGCCCCAGCATTTT. It specifies CASSQRGGGNQPQHF.

V is TRBV20-1 and J is TRBJ2-7, with D unresolved. The CDR3 has 11 residues. With 3 bases removed from V and 4 bases from J, the gap between germline ends came to 7 bases. The germline V gene encodes CDR1 DFQATT and CDR2 SNEGSKA (reference sequence). CDR3 DNA: TGCAGTGCTAGTGGCGGATACGAGCAGTACTTC. It translates to CSASGGYEQYF.

About this clone: This same CDR3 is encoded by further DNA sequences in the sample. The rearrangement uses TRBV6-5 and TRBJ2-1, with 7 bases lining up with TRBD1. Germline V gives CDR1 MNHEY, CDR2 SVGAGI. The junction had 6 bases not matched to a gene; V was cut back by 1 base and J by 9 bases. The CDR3 covers 14 residues. The CDR3 DNA sequence: TGTGCCAGCAGTTACTTCGACAGGGCGGGTGAGCAGTTCTTC. Its translation is CASSYFDRAGEQFF.

This chain uses TRBV19 with TRBJ2-2, with D unclear. The ends were cut back, 2 bases at V and 5 bases at J, with 9 bases in the middle. The CDR3 is made up of 14 amino acids. The germline V gene encodes CDR1 LNHDA and CDR2 SQIVND (reference sequence). CDR3 bases: TGTGCCAGTAGTATACCTCGCACAACCGGGGAGCTGTTTTTT. As protein: CASSIPRTTGELFF.

The chain employs TRBV6-4 and TRBJ1-2, with TRBD1 as a possible D gene (6 bases). Germline assignment: CDR1 MRHNA and CDR2 SNTAGT. V was shortened by 6 bases and J by 4 bases, with 6 bases between the two germline ends. The CDR3 loop spans 11 amino acids. The CDR3 region is CASRGAYGYTF. The CDR3 nucleotides are TGTGCCAGCAGGGGGGCCTATGGCTACACCTTC.

This clone was counted only a few times. The chain recombines TRBV20-1 with TRBJ1-2, with D possibly being TRBD1 (5 bases). The CDR3 consists of 11 residues. V was pared by 2 bases and J by 7 bases, with 8 bases between. Germline V lookup: CDR1 DFQATT, CDR2 SNEGSKA (reference sequence). The CDR3 sequence is CSARQGSGYTF. The CDR3, as DNA: TGCAGTGCTAGACAGGGTAGTGGCTACACCTTC.

The chain couples TRBV29-1 to TRBJ2-5; 9 nucleotides align to TRBD1. The end of the DNA fits TRBJ2-7 better, so the J call may be wrong. In germline, CDR1 is SQVTM, CDR2 ANQGSEA. The CDR3 runs 16 residues. The CDR3 DNA sequence: TGCAGCGTTGAAGATTGGGGGGGGACAGGGTCTTACGAGCAGTACTTC. Its translation: CSVEDWGGTGSYEQYF.

The gene calls are TRBV5-4 and TRBJ2-7; TRBD1 aligns across 8 bases. Germline V lookup: CDR1 SGHNT, CDR2 YYREEE (reference sequence). This CDR3 is built from 15 residues. The trim removed 5 bases at V and 2 bases at J, leaving 9 bases unmatched. CDR3 DNA: TGTGCCAGCAGATTTTCAGGGGGCCTGACCTACGAGCAGTACTTC. It encodes CASRFSGGLTYEQYF.

This rearrangement joins TRBV5-1 to TRBJ2-7; tentative D call: TRBD1 (5 bases). Germline V gene lookup returns CDR1 SGHRS and CDR2 YFSETQ. The CDR3 is 12 amino acids. With 5 bases removed from V and 3 bases from J, the gap between germline ends came to 9 bases. The CDR3 bases are TGCGCCAGCAGTTCCGACAGCTACGAGCAGTACTTC. Protein product: CASSSDSYEQYF.

The rearrangement links TRBV5-6 to TRBJ1-1, with a possible D match to TRBD1 (6 bases). V lost 4 bases to trimming and J lost 3 bases, with 10 bases between them. The length of the CDR3 is 13 residues. Germline V gene data show CDR1 as SGHDT and CDR2 as YYEEEE. In DNA form, the CDR3 reads TGTGCCAGCAGCCGAACAGGGCACACTGAAGCTTTCTTT. It is translated as CASSRTGHTEAFF. Drawing the rest from reference TRBV5-6 and TRBJ1-1, the complete variable domain is DAGVTQSPTHLIKTRGQQVTLRCSPKSGHDTVSWYQQALGQGPQFIFQYYEEEERQRGNFPDRFSGHQFPNYSSELNVNALLLGDSALYLCASSRTGHTEAFFGQGTRLTVV.

The V gene is TRBV19, the J gene TRBJ1-5; TRBD1 agrees at 7 bases. The ends lost 2 bases at V and 0 bases at J; junction bases unmatched: 4. The CDR3 has 16 amino acids. Per the germline V gene, CDR1 is LNHDA and CDR2 is SQIVND (reference sequence). CDR3 sequence reads: CASSIRTGSSNQPQHF. For the CDR3, the DNA is TGTGCCAGTAGTATAAGGACAGGTTCTAGCAATCAGCCCCAGCATTTT.